This T cell receptor (beta chain) originates from a study of T cells in Graves' hyperthyroidism and ophthalmopathy. For the study at large: Once the initial diagnosis was made, peripheral blood was obtained before any treatment. Study results and limitations: A model of 13 V-J features distinguished ophthalmopathy from stable hyperthyroidism.

Trimming took 0 bases from V and 0 from J, leaving 14 bases between them. Per germline, CDR1 LNHDA and CDR2 SQIVND (reference sequence). The CDR3 extends over 18 amino acids. About 10 ml of fresh peripheral blood supplied the PBMCs. RNA transcripts were the template for amplifying TCR beta CDR3 regions. A set of HTBI primers served as the primers for a first-round RT-PCR of the TCR CDR3. MiXCR, run by TCRdb on the multiplex PCR reads, gives a single entry per CDR3 protein. The sample has about 680,000 distinct CDR3 sequences; over 35% are singletons. Concerning this clonotype: Antigen specificity is unknown.

Sequencing was performed on blood. The TCR originated in a woman aged 40-49 years with Graves' hyperthyroidism. The rearrangement joins TRBV19 to TRBJ1-4; tentatively, D is TRBD1 (5 bases). The DNA of the CDR3 is TGTGCCAGTAGTATAGATCGGTTGGGGCAGTCAACTAATGAAAAACTGTTTTTT. This gives the protein CASSIDRLGQSTNEKLFF.